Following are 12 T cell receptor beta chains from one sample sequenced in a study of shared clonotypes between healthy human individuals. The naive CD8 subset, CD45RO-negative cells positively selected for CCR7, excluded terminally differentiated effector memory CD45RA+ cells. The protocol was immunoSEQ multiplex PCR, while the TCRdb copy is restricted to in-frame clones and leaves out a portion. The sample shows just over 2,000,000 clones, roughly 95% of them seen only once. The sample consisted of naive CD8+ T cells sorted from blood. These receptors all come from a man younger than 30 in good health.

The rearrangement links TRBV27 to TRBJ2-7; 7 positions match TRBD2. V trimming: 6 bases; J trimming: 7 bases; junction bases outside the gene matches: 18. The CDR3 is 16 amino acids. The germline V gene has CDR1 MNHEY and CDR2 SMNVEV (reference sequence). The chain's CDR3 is CASRPRNGLDRMEQYF. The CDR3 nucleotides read TGTGCCAGCAGGCCCCGTAACGGACTAGATAGGATGGAGCAGTACTTC.

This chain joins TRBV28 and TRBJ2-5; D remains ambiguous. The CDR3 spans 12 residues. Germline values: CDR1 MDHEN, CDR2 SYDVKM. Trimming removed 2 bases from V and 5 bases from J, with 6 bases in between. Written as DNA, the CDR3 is TGTGCCAGCAGTTTACCGGCCGAGACCCAGTACTTC. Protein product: CASSLPAETQYF.

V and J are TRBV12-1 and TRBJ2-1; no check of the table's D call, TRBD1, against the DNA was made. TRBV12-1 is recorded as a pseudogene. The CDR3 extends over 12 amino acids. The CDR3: CASSGGQGEQFF. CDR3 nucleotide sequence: TGTGCCAGCAGCGGAGGACAGGGAGAGCAGTTCTTC.

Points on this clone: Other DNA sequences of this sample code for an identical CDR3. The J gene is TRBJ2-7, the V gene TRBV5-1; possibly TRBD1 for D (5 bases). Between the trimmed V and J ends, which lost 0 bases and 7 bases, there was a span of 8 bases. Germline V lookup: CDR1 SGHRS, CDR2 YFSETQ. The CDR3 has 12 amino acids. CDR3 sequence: CASSLEGSEQYF. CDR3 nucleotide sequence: TGCGCCAGCAGCTTGGAGGGGTCGGAGCAGTACTTC. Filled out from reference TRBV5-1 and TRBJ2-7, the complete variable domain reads KAGVTQTPRYLIKTRGQQVTLSCSPISGHRSVSWYQQTPGQGLQFLFEYFSETQRNKGNFPGRFSGRQFSNSRSEMNVSTLELGDSALYLCASSLEGSEQYFGPGTRLTVT.

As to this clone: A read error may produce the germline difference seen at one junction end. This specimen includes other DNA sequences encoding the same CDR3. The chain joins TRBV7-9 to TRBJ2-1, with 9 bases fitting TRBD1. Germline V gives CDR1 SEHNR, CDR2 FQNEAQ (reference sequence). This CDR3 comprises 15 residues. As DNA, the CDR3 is TGTGCCAGCAGTTTAGGACAGGGGTTAAACAATGAGCAGTTCTTC. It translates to CASSLGQGLNNEQFF.

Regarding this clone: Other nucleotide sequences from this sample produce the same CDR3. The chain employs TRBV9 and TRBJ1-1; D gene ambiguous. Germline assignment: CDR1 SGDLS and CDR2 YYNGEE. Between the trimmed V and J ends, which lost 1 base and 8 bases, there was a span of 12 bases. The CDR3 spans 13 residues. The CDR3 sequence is CASSVSGSTEAFF. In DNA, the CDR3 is TGTGCCAGCAGCGTATCAGGATCGACGGAAGCTTTCTTT.

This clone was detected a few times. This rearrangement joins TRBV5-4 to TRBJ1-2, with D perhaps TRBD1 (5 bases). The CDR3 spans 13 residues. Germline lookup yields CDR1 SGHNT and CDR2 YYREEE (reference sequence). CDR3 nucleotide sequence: TGTGCTATGCTCGGGGCGCCAACGTATGGCTACACCTTC. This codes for CAMLGAPTYGYTF.

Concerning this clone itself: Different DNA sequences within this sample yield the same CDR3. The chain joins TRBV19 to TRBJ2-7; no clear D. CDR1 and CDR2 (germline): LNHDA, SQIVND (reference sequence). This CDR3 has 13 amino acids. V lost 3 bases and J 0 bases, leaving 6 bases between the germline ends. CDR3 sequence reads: CASSIAVSYEQYF. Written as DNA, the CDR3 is TGTGCCAGTAGTATCGCGGTCTCCTACGAGCAGTACTTC.

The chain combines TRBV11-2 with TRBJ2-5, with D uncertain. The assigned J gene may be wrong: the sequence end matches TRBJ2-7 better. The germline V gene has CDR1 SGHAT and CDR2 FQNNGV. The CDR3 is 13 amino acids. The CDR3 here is CASSLGTPYEQYF. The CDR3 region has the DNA TGTGCCAGCAGCTTAGGCACCCCCTACGAGCAGTACTTC.

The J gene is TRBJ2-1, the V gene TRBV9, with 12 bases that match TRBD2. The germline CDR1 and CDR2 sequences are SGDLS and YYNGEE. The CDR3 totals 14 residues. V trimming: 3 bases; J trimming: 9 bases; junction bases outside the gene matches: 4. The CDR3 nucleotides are TGTGCCAGCAGCGCTCCACTAGCGGGAGGTGAGCAGTTCTTC. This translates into CASSAPLAGGEQFF.

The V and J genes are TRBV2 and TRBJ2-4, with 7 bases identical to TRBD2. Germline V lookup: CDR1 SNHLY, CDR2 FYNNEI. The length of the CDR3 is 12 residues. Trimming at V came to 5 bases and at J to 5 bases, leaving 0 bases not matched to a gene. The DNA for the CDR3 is TGTGCCAGCAGTCGGGAGGAAAACATTCAGTACTTC. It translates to CASSREENIQYF.

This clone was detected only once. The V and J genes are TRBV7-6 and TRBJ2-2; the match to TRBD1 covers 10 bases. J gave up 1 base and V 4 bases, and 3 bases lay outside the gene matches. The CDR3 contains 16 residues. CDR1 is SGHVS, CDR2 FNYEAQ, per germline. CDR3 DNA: TGTGCCAGCAGCTCAGGACAGGGGGAGAACACCGGGGAGCTGTTTTTT. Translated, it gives CASSSGQGENTGELFF.